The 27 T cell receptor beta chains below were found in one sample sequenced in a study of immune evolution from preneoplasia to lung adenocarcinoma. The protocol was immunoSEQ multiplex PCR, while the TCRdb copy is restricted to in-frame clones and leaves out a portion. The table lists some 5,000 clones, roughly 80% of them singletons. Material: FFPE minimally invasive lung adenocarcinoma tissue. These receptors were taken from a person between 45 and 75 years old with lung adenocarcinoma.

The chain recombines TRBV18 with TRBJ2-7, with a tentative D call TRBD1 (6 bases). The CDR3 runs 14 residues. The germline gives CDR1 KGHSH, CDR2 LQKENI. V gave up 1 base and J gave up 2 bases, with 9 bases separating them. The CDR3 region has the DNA TGTGCCAGCTCACCACGGGACACCGCCTACGAGCAGTACTTC. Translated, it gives CASSPRDTAYEQYF. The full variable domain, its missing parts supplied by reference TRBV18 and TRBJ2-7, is NAGVMQNPRHLVRRRGQEARLRCSPMKGHSHVYWYRQLPEEGLKFMVYLQKENIIDESGMPKERFSAEFPKEGPSILRIQQVVRGDSAAYFCASSPRDTAYEQYFGPGTRLTVT.

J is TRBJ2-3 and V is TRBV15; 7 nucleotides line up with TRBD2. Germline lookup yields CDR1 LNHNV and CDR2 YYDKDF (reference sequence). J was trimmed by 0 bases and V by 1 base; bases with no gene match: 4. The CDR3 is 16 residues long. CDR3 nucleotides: TGTGCCACCAGCAGAGGCGGGGGTTCTAGCACAGATACGCAGTATTTT. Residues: CATSRGGGSSTDTQYF.

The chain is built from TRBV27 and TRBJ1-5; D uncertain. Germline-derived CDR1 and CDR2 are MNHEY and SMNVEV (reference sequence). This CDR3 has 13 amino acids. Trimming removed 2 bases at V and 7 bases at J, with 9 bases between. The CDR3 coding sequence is TGTGCCAGCAGTTTAACCCAGGACCAGCCCCAGCATTTT. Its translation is CASSLTQDQPQHF.

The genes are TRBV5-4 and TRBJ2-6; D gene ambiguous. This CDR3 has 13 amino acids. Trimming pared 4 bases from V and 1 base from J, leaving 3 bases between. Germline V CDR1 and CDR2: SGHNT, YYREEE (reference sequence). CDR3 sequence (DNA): TGTGCCAGCAGCCTTTCTGGGGCCAACGTCCTGACTTTC. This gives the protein CASSLSGANVLTF.

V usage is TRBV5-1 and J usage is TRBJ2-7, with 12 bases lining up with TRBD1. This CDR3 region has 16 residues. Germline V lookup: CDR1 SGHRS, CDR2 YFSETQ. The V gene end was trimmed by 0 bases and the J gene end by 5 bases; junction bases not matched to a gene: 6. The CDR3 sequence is CASSLVTGQGANEQYF. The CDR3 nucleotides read TGCGCCAGCAGCTTGGTAACGGGACAGGGGGCGAACGAGCAGTACTTC.

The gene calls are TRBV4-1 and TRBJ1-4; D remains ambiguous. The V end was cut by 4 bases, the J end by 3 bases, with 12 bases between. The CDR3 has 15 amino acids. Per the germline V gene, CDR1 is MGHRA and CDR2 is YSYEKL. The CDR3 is CASSRRGEPNEKLFF. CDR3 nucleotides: TGCGCCAGCAGCCGCCGTGGGGAGCCTAATGAAAAACTGTTTTTT.

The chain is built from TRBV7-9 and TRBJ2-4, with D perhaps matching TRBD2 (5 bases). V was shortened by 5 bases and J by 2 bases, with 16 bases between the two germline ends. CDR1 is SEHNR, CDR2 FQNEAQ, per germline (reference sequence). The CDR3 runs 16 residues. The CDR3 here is CASSPAEVLPKNIQYF. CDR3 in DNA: TGTGCCAGCAGCCCGGCGGAGGTGTTACCCAAAAACATTCAGTACTTC.

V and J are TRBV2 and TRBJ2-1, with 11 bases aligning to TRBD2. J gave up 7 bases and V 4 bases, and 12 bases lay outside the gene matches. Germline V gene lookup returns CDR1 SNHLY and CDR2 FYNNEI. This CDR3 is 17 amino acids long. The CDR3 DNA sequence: TGTGCCAGCAGTGCATTAACTAGCGGGAGAATGAAGAATGAGCAGTTCTTC. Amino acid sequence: CASSALTSGRMKNEQFF. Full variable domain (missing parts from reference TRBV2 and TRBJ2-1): EPEVTQTPSHQVTQMGQEVILRCVPISNHLYFYWYRQILGQKVEFLVSFYNNEISEKSEIFDDQFSVERPDGSNFTLKIRSTKLEDSAMYFCASSALTSGRMKNEQFFGPGTRLTVL.

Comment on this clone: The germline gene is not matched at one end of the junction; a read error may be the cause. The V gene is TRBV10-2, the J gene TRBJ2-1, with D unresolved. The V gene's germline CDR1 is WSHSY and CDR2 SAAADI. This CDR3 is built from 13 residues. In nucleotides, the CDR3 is TGCGCTAGCAGTGACTCCAGATACAATGAGCAGTTCTTC. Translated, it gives CASSDSRYNEQFF.

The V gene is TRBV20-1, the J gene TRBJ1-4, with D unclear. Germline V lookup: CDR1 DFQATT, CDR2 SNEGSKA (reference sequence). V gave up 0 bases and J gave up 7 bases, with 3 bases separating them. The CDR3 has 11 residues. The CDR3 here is CSAREIEKLFF. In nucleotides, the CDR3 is TGCAGTGCTAGAGAAATTGAAAAACTGTTTTTT.

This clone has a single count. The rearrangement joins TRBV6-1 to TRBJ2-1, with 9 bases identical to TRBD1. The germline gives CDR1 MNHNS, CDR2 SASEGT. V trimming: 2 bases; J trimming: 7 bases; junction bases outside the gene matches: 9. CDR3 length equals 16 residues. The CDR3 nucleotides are TGTGCCAGCAGTGAACTAGCCGGGACAGGGTTTAATGAGCAGTTCTTC. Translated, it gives CASSELAGTGFNEQFF.

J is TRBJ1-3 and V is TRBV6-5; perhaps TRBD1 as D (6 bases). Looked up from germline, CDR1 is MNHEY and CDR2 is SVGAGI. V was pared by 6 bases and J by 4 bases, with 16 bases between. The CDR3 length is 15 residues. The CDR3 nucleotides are TGTGCCAGCAGCCTTAACGACAGGATCGGAAACACCATATATTTT. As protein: CASSLNDRIGNTIYF.

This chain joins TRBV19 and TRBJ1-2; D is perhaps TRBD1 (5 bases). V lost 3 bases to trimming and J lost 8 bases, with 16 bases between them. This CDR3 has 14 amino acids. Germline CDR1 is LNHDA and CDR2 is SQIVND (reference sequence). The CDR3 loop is CASSIDRDAGGYTF. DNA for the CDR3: TGTGCCAGTAGTATTGATCGGGACGCAGGCGGCTACACCTTC.

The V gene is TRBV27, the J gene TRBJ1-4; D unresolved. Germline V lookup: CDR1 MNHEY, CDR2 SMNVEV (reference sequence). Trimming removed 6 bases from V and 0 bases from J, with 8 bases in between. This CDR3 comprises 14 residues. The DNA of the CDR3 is TGTGCCAGCAGAAGGGCCGCAACTAATGAAAAACTGTTTTTT. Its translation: CASRRAATNEKLFF.

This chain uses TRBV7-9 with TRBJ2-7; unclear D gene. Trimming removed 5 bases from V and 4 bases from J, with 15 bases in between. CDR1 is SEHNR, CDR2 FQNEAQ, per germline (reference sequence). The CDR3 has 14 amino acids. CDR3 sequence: CASSGWIDPYEQYF. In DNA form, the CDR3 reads TGTGCCAGCAGCGGATGGATAGATCCATACGAGCAGTACTTC. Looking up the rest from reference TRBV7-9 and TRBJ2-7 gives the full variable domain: DTGVSQNPRHKITKRGQNVTFRCDPISEHNRLYWYRQTLGQGPEFLTYFQNEAQLEKSRLLSDRFSAERPKGSFSTLEIQRTEQGDSAMYLCASSGWIDPYEQYFGPGTRLTVT.

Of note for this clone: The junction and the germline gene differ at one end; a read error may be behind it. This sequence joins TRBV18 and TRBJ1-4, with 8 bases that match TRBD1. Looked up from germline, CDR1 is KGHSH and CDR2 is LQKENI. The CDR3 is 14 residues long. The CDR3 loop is CASSLSDRASKPFF. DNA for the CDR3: TGTGCCAGCTCATTATCGGACAGGGCTTCAAAACCGTTTTTT.

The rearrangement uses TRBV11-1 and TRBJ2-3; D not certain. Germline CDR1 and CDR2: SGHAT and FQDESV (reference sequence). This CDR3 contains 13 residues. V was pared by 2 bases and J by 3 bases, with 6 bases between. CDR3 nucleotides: TGTGCCAGCAGCTTACCCGGGACAGATACGCAGTATTTT. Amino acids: CASSLPGTDTQYF.

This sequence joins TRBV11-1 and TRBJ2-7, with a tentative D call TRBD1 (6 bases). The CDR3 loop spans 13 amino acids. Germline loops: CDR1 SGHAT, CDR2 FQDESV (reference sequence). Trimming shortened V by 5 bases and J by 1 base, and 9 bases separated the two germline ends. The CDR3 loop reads CASSTDSSYEQYF. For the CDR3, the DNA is TGTGCCAGCAGCACGGACAGTTCCTACGAGCAGTACTTC.

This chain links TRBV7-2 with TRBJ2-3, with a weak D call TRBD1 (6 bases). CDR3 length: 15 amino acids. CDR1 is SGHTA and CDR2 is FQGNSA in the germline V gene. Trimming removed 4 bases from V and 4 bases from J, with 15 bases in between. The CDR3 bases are TGTGCCAGCAGCTCACCCGGCAGGGGCGCAGATACGCAGTATTTT. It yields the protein CASSSPGRGADTQYF.

The CDR3 nucleotides are TGTGCCAGCAGCTTAGATCTCGGCGGGGAAGAGACCCAGTACTTC. Its protein is CASSLDLGGEETQYF. The chain employs TRBV7-7 and TRBJ2-5; the D gene is possibly TRBD2 (6 bases). CDR1 and CDR2 (germline): SSHAT, FNYEAQ (reference sequence). The CDR3 runs 15 residues. The ends were cut back, 1 base at V and 3 bases at J, with 12 bases in the middle.

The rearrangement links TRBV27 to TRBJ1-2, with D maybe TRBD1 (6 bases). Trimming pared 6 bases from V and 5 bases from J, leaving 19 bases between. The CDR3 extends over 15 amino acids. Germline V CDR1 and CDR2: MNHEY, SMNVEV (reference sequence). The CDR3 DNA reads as TGTGCCAGCAGGGGGGGGACATCTGGACTTTATGGCTACACCTTC. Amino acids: CASRGGTSGLYGYTF.

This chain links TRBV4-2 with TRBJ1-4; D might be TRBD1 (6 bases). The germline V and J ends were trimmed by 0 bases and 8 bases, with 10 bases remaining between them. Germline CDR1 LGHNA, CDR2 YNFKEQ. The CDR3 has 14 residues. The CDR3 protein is CASSQEQGWEKLFF. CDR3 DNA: TGTGCCAGCAGCCAAGAACAGGGTTGGGAAAAACTGTTTTTT.

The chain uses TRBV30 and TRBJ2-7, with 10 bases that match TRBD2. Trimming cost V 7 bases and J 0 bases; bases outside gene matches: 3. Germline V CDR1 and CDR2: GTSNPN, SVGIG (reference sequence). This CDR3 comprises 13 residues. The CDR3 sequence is CALKREGSYEQYF. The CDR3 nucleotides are TGTGCCTTAAAGCGGGAGGGCTCCTACGAGCAGTACTTC. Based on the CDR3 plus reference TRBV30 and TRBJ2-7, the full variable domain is SQTIHQWPATLVQPVGSPLSLECTVEGTSNPNLYWYRQAAGRGLQLLFYSVGIGQISSEVPQNLSASRPQDRQFILSSKKLLLSDSGFYLCALKREGSYEQYFGPGTRLTVT.

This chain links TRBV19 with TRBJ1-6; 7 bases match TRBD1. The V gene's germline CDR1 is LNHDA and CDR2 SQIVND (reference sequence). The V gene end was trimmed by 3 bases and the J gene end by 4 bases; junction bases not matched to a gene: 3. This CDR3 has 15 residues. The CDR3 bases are TGTGCCAGTAGTATTCCGACAGGGTATAATTCACCCCTCCACTTT. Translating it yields CASSIPTGYNSPLHF. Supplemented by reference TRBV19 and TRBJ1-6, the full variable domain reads DGGITQSPKYLFRKEGQNVTLSCEQNLNHDAMYWYRQDPGQGLRLIYYSQIVNDFQKGDIAEGYSVSREKKESFPLTVTSAQKNPTAFYLCASSIPTGYNSPLHFGNGTRLTVT.

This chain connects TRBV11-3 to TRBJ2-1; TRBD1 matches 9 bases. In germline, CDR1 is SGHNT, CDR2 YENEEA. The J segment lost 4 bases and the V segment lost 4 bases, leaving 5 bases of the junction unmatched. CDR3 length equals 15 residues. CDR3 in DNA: TGTGCCAGCAGCTCTGGACAGGGGCAATACAATGAGCAGTTCTTC. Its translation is CASSSGQGQYNEQFF.

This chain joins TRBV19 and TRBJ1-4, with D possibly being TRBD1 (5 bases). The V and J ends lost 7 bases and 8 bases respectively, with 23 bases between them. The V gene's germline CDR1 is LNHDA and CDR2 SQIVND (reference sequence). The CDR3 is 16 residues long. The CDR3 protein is CASTPQERGEEEKLFF. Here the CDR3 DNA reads TGTGCCAGTACCCCACAGGAGAGGGGTGAGGAGGAAAAACTGTTTTTT. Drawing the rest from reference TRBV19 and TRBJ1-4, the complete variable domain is DGGITQSPKYLFRKEGQNVTLSCEQNLNHDAMYWYRQDPGQGLRLIYYSQIVNDFQKGDIAEGYSVSREKKESFPLTVTSAQKNPTAFYLCASTPQERGEEEKLFFGSGTQLSVL.

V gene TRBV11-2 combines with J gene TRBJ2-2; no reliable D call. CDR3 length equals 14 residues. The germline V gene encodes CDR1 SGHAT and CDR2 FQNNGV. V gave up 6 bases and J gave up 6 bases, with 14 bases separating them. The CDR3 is CASSLLWGSGELFF. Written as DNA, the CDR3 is TGTGCCAGCAGTCTCTTATGGGGTTCCGGGGAGCTGTTTTTT.